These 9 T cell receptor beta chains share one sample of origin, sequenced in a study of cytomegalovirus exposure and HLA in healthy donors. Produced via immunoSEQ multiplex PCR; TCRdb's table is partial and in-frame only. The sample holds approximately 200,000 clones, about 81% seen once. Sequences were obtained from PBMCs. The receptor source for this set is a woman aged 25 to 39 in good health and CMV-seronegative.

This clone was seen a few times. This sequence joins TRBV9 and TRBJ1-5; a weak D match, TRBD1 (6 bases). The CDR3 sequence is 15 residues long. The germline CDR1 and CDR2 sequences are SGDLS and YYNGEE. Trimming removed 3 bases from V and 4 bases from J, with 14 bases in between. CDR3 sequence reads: CASSATTGWNQPQHF. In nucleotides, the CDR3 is TGTGCCAGCAGCGCGACAACAGGGTGGAATCAGCCCCAGCATTTT.

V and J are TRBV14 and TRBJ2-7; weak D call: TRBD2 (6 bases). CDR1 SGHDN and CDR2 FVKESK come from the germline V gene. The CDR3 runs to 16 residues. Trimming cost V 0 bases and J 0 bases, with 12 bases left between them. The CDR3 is CASSQDWDGSSYEQYF. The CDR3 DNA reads TGTGCCAGCAGCCAAGATTGGGACGGGAGCTCCTACGAGCAGTACTTC.

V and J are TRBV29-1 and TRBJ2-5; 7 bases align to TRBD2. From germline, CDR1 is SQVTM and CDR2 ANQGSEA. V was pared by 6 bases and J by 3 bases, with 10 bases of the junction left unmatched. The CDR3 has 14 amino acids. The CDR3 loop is CSVERVGGEETQYF. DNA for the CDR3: TGCAGCGTCGAGCGGGTGGGGGGGGAAGAGACCCAGTACTTC.

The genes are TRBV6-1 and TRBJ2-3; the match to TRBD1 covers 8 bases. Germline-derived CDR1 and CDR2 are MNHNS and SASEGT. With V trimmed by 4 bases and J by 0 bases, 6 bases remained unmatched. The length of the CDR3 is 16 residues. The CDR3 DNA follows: TGTGCCAGCAGTGCTCGACAGGGGTTGAGCACAGATACGCAGTATTTT. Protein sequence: CASSARQGLSTDTQYF.

Here the CDR3 reads CASSMWTSGRPGANVLTF. The DNA of the CDR3 is TGTGCCAGCAGTATGTGGACTAGCGGGAGACCTGGGGCCAACGTCCTGACTTTC. The chain is built from TRBV28 and TRBJ2-6, with TRBD2 matching 13 bases. Unmatched junction bases numbered 6, after V lost 5 bases and J lost 2 bases. This CDR3 has 18 amino acids. Germline V lookup: CDR1 MDHEN, CDR2 SYDVKM. The whole variable domain, remainder taken from reference TRBV28 and TRBJ2-6, is DVKVTQSSRYLVKRTGEKVFLECVQDMDHENMFWYRQDPGLGLRLIYFSYDVKMKEKGDIPEGYSVSREKKERFSLILESASTNQTSMYLCASSMWTSGRPGANVLTFGAGSRLTVL.

The CDR3 here is CASSRNGGTTEAFF. DNA of the CDR3: TGTGCCAGCAGCCGTAACGGGGGGACCACTGAAGCTTTCTTT. This rearrangement joins TRBV7-6 to TRBJ1-1; D is possibly TRBD1 (5 bases). V was pared by 5 bases and J by 4 bases, with 14 bases between. The germline V gene encodes CDR1 SGHVS and CDR2 FNYEAQ. The CDR3 covers 14 residues.

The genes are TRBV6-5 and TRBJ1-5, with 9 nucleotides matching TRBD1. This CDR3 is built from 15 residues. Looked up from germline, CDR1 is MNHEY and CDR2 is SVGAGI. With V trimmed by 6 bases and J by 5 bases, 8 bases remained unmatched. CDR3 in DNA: TGTGCCAGCAGCACCGGGGGACAGGGTTATCAGCCCCAGCATTTT. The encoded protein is CASSTGGQGYQPQHF.

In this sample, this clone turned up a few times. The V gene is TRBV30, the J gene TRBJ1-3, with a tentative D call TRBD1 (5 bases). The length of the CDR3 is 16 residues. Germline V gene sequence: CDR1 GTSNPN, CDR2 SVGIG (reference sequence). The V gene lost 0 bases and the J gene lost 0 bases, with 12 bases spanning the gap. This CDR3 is CAWSVFRDHSGNTIYF. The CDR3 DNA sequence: TGTGCCTGGAGTGTATTCAGGGATCACTCTGGAAACACCATATATTTT.

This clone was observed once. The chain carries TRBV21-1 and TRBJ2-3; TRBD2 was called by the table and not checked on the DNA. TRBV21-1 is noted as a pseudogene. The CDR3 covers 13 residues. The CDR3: CASRLTNTDTQYF. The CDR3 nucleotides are TGTGCCAGCAGATTGACTAACACAGATACGCAGTATTTT.